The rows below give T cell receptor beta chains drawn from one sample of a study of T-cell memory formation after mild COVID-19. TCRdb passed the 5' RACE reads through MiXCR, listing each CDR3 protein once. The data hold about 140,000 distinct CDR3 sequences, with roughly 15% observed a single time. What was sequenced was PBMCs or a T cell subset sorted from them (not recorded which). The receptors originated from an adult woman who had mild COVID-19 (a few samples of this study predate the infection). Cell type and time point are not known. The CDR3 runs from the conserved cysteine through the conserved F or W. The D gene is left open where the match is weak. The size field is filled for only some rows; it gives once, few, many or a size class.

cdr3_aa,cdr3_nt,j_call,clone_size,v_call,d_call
CASSRGLAGAPRVIHEQFF,TGTGCCAGCAGCCGAGGTCTAGCGGGGGCCCCAAGGGTCATCCATGAGCAGTTCTTC,TRBJ2-1,many,TRBV5-6,TRBD2
CASSLAHGNPRNTIYF,TGTGCCAGCAGCTTAGCGCATGGGAACCCACGGAACACCATATATTTT,TRBJ1-3,-,TRBV7-6,-
CASSQGSGGESPLHF,TGCGCCAGCAGCCAAGGCTCAGGGGGAGAATCACCCCTCCACTTT,TRBJ1-6,-,TRBV4-3,TRBD1
CASSSGGLVGAFF,TGCGCCAGCAGCTCCGGGGGGTTAGTAGGAGCTTTCTTT,TRBJ1-1,once,TRBV4-1,-
CASSPLRGFKPDTEAFF,TGCGCCAGCAGCCCTCTAAGGGGGTTTAAGCCAGACACTGAAGCTTTCTTT,TRBJ1-1,-,TRBV4-1,-
CATSGGGAVEETQYF,TGTGCCACCAGCGGCGGGGGGGCGGTAGAAGAGACCCAGTACTTC,TRBJ2-5,-,TRBV15,TRBD2
CASSQGLAGGPTQYF,TGCGCCAGCAGCCAAGGTCTAGCGGGGGGGCCTACGCAGTATTTT,TRBJ2-3,few,TRBV4-1,TRBD2
CASSLAGGGPYNEQFF,TGCGCCAGCAGCTTGGCGGGCGGGGGGCCATACAATGAGCAGTTCTTC,TRBJ2-1,-,TRBV5-1,TRBD2
CASSFRTGAEAFF,TGTGCCAGCAGTTTCCGGACAGGGGCTGAAGCTTTCTTT,TRBJ1-1,many,TRBV12-3/TRBV12-4,TRBD1
CASRWGQGSYEQYF,TGTGCCAGCAGATGGGGACAGGGATCCTACGAGCAGTACTTC,TRBJ2-7,-,TRBV12-3/TRBV12-4,TRBD1
CASSSSNRNYGYTF,TGTGCCAGCAGCTCATCGAACAGGAACTATGGCTACACCTTC,TRBJ1-2,few,TRBV9,-
CASSVAGETQYF,TGTGCCAGCAGCGTAGCCGGGGAGACCCAGTACTTC,TRBJ2-5,many,TRBV9,-